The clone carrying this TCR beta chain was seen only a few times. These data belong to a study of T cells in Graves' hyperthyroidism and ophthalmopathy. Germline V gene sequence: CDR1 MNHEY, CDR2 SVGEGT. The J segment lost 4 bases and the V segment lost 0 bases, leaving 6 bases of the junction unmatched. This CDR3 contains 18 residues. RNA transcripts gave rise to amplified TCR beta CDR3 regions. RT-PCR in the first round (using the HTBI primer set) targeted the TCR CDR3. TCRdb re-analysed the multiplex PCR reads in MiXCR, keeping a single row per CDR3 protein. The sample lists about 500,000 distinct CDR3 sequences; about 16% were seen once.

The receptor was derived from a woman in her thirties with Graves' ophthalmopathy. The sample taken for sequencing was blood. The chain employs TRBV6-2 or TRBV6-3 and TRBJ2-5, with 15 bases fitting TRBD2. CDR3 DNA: TGTGCCAGCAGTTACTCGAAGGGACTAGCGGGAGGTCCAGAGACCCAGTACTTC. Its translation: CASSYSKGLAGGPETQYF.